Shown below are 10 T cell receptor beta chains from a single sample sequenced in a study of technical replicates of blood from several donors. Profiling relied on immunoSEQ multiplex PCR, and the TCRdb table lists in-frame clones only, not all of them. The table lists over 55,000 clones, roughly 96% of them singletons, with roughly 0.2% in the top ten. The source material was T cells isolated from PBMCs. These receptors came from a human donor in good health.

This clone was seen once. The chain carries TRBV7-6 and TRBJ1-1; D ambiguous. Germline-derived CDR1 and CDR2 are SGHVS and FNYEAQ. This CDR3 is 14 amino acids long. Trimming removed 4 bases at V and 1 base at J, with 10 bases between. The CDR3 coding sequence is TGTGCCAGCAGCTACGGACTGGGGAACACTGAAGCTTTCTTT. Residues: CASSYGLGNTEAFF.

The chain employs TRBV11-2 and TRBJ2-7; 13 nucleotides align to TRBD2. The J segment lost 5 bases and the V segment lost 5 bases, leaving 6 bases of the junction unmatched. The CDR3 sequence is 15 residues long. CDR1 is SGHAT and CDR2 is FQNNGV in the germline V gene. CDR3 residues: CASSRTSGRTDEQYF. The CDR3 DNA follows: TGTGCCAGCAGCCGGACTAGCGGGAGAACGGACGAGCAGTACTTC.

The CDR3 protein is CASSSRSRSRGDAFF. The CDR3 nucleotides are TGTGCCAGCAGTAGCAGAAGCCGGTCGCGGGGTGACGCTTTCTTT. J is TRBJ1-1 and V is TRBV28, with unresolved D. Trimming pared 5 bases from V and 11 bases from J, leaving 24 bases between. This CDR3 comprises 15 residues. The germline CDR1 and CDR2 sequences are MDHEN and SYDVKM.

The V call is TRBV6-1, the J call TRBJ2-7, with D unclear. Per the germline V gene, CDR1 is MNHNS and CDR2 is SASEGT. CDR3 length: 13 amino acids. Trimming removed 2 bases from V and 1 base from J, with 6 bases in between. DNA for the CDR3: TGTGCCAGCAGTGAATCAGTTTCCTACGAGCAGTACTTC. Protein: CASSESVSYEQYF.

The V gene is TRBV5-6, the J gene TRBJ1-4; D may be TRBD1 (5 bases). The CDR3 sequence is 15 residues long. In germline, CDR1 is SGHDT, CDR2 YYEEEE. V lost 4 bases and J 3 bases, leaving 13 bases between the germline ends. The CDR3 loop reads CASSRPGGANEKLFF. CDR3 sequence (DNA): TGTGCCAGCAGCCGGCCGGGAGGGGCTAATGAAAAACTGTTTTTT.

V gene TRBV28 combines with J gene TRBJ1-5, with D possibly being TRBD1 (6 bases). Trimming pared 2 bases from V and 0 bases from J, leaving 23 bases between. The CDR3 runs to 20 residues. The germline V gene encodes CDR1 MDHEN and CDR2 SYDVKM. The CDR3 nucleotides read TGTGCCAGCAGTTTAGGGGTGGGGGGGCGATCCCTGTATAGCAATCAGCCCCAGCATTTT. The encoded protein is CASSLGVGGRSLYSNQPQHF.

This chain uses TRBV6-6 with TRBJ1-6; the D is unclear. CDR1 is MNHNY, CDR2 SVGAGI, per germline (reference sequence). The germline V and J ends were trimmed by 0 bases and 8 bases, with 14 bases remaining between them. This CDR3 contains 16 residues. The chain's CDR3 is CASSYSTRVGYSPLHF. The CDR3 bases are TGTGCCAGCAGTTACTCTACTAGGGTAGGCTATTCACCCCTCCACTTT.

The gene calls are TRBV7-9 and TRBJ2-1; 7 bases are shared with TRBD2. V shed 5 bases, J shed 2 bases, and the junction held 9 bases outside the gene matches. Germline loops: CDR1 SEHNR, CDR2 FQNEAQ (reference sequence). The CDR3 totals 16 residues. The CDR3 DNA reads as TGTGCCAGCAGCCCGACCCCGGGAGGAACCTACAATGAGCAGTTCTTC. This codes for CASSPTPGGTYNEQFF.

The rearrangement links TRBV4-1 to TRBJ2-7, with 9 nucleotides matching TRBD2. J lost 2 bases, V lost 0 bases, and 11 bases had no gene match. This CDR3 is 18 amino acids long. Germline values: CDR1 MGHRA, CDR2 YSYEKL. The CDR3 DNA reads as TGCGCCAGCAGCCAAGATCTGCCTAGCGGGACGTATCCCTACGAGCAGTACTTC. Translated, it gives CASSQDLPSGTYPYEQYF.

The chain carries TRBV9 and TRBJ2-1; TRBD2 agrees at 14 bases. V shed 1 base, J shed 9 bases, and the junction held 9 bases outside the gene matches. The CDR3 spans 17 residues. Germline V gene data show CDR1 as SGDLS and CDR2 as YYNGEE. The chain's CDR3 is CASSVRPGTSGGGEQFF. The CDR3 DNA reads as TGTGCCAGCAGCGTACGGCCCGGGACTAGCGGGGGCGGTGAGCAGTTCTTC. The variable domain in full, completed from reference TRBV9 and TRBJ2-1, reads DSGVTQTPKHLITATGQRVTLRCSPRSGDLSVYWYQQSLDQGLQFLIQYYNGEERAKGNILERFSAQQFPDLHSELNLSSLELGDSALYFCASSVRPGTSGGGEQFFGPGTRLTVL.